The T cell receptor beta chain described here comes from a study of blood T cell repertoires in COVID-19. Background on the study: Acute and convalescent COVID-19 specimens originated in the United States, Italy and Spain. Sample material is recorded as cDNA or gDNA derived from T cells, B-cell-depleted T cells, or PBMCs.

CDR3 length equals 14 residues. V was clipped by 4 bases and J by 5 bases; unmatched bases: 4. Germline loops: CDR1 LNHDA, CDR2 SQIVND (reference sequence). Authors' methods: Scientists estimated how many nucleated cells there were by amplifying reference gene primers. Sequenced by immunoSEQ multiplex PCR; TCRdb stores in-frame clones only, minus some. V and J calls and clone size are copied from that table; D and trimming were computed from the DNA. The sample lists roughly 150,000 clones, around 80% occurring once. The chain couples TRBV19 to TRBJ2-1, with 8 bases aligning to TRBD1. The receptor comes from a human donor with acute or convalescent COVID-19. The donor label of this sample is uncertain. Sequenced input: peripheral blood. The CDR3 DNA reads as TGTGCCAGTAGTACAGGGACAGGCAACAATGAGCAGTTCTTC. Its translation is CASSTGTGNNEQFF.